These 17 T cell receptor beta chains originate from one sample sequenced in a study of T cell clonotyping in hematopoietic cell transplantation. This table comes from immunoSEQ multiplex PCR, and its TCRdb copy is limited to in-frame clones, with some not included. In the table there are approximately 4,600 clones, about 95% of which are singletons. Sequences were derived from PBMCs, sampled 180 days after allogeneic stem cell transplant. These receptors came from a male patient aged 55-69 years who had an allogeneic stem cell transplant from a related donor, so the T cells may come from the graft donor. Some clones in this sample may be carry-over from other donors' samples.

The rearrangement joins TRBV6-5 to TRBJ2-4; D might be TRBD1 (7 bases). This CDR3 has 15 amino acids. The V end lost 5 bases, the J end lost 5 bases, and 16 bases lay between the germline ends. The V gene's germline CDR1 is MNHEY and CDR2 SVGAGI. CDR3 sequence (DNA): TGTGCCAGCAGTCCTAGGTTCAGGGGGGAAAACATTCAGTACTTC. Translating gives CASSPRFRGENIQYF.

The chain has TRBV4-3 and TRBJ1-4; D remains ambiguous. The CDR3 contains 13 residues. Germline lookup yields CDR1 LGHNA and CDR2 YSLEER. Trimming removed 0 bases at V and 5 bases at J, with 4 bases between. CDR3 loop: CASSQEANEKLFF. The CDR3, as DNA: TGCGCCAGCAGCCAAGAAGCAAATGAAAAACTGTTTTTT.

The V gene is TRBV30, the J gene TRBJ2-1; TRBD2 matches 7 bases. With 2 bases clipped from V and 3 bases from J, the junction kept 4 bases outside the gene matches. CDR1 is GTSNPN and CDR2 is SVGIG in the germline V gene (reference sequence). The CDR3 covers 14 residues. CDR3 coding DNA: TGTGCCTGGAGTTCATTAGCGGGCTACAATGAGCAGTTCTTC. As protein: CAWSSLAGYNEQFF.

This clone was seen a single time. V and J are TRBV27 and TRBJ1-6, with D hard to call. Germline V gene data show CDR1 as MNHEY and CDR2 as SMNVEV (reference sequence). The CDR3 totals 15 residues. V lost 3 bases and J 1 base, leaving 7 bases between the germline ends. CDR3 in amino acids: CASSFQGSYNSPLHF. The CDR3 DNA follows: TGTGCCAGCAGTTTTCAAGGTTCCTATAATTCACCCCTCCACTTT.

This chain links TRBV30 with TRBJ1-3; perhaps TRBD1 as D (5 bases). Germline CDR1 reads GTSNPN; CDR2 reads SVGIG (reference sequence). This CDR3 has 13 residues. Trimming took 3 bases from V and 7 from J, leaving 13 bases between them. The CDR3 sequence is CAWSRTGTNTIYF. Here the CDR3 DNA reads TGTGCCTGGAGCCGCACCGGGACGAACACCATATATTTT.

The chain recombines TRBV7-6 with TRBJ2-3; D gene ambiguous. CDR1 is SGHVS and CDR2 is FNYEAQ in the germline V gene. The CDR3 is 14 amino acids. V was trimmed by 4 bases and J by 4 bases, leaving 12 bases between them. Written as DNA, the CDR3 is TGTGCCAGCAGCTCCGCGGTTTTTGCAGATACGCAGTATTTT. Translation: CASSSAVFADTQYF.

The rearrangement joins TRBV30 to TRBJ1-4; D perhaps matches TRBD1 (5 bases). CDR3 length equals 12 residues. From germline, CDR1 is GTSNPN and CDR2 SVGIG (reference sequence). CDR3 DNA: TGTGGTCGGGACGAGGGCCTCGGAAAACTGTTTTTT. It codes for CGRDEGLGKLFF.

This chain joins TRBV30 and TRBJ2-5; maybe TRBD2 (6 bases). V lost 2 bases and J 3 bases, leaving 19 bases between the germline ends. Germline CDR1 GTSNPN, CDR2 SVGIG (reference sequence). The CDR3 is 16 amino acids. CDR3 residues: CAWSLWAGTVEETQYF. In DNA form, the CDR3 reads TGTGCCTGGAGTCTATGGGCGGGAACCGTGGAAGAGACCCAGTACTTC.

This clone showed up just once. The rearrangement uses TRBV6-5 and TRBJ1-2, with TRBD1 identical over 8 bases. V lost 2 bases to trimming and J lost 4 bases; unmatched junction nucleotides: 3. Germline values: CDR1 MNHEY, CDR2 SVGAGI. This CDR3 spans 14 amino acids. The CDR3 coding sequence is TGTGCCAGCAGTTACGACAGGGGCCCCTATGGCTACACCTTC. This codes for CASSYDRGPYGYTF.

This sequence joins TRBV4-2 and TRBJ2-7; 8 bases are shared with TRBD1. Germline assignment: CDR1 LGHNA and CDR2 YNFKEQ. The length of the CDR3 is 14 residues. V gave up 4 bases and J gave up 2 bases; unmatched junction bases: 4. CDR3 sequence: CASSPRDRPYEQYF. The CDR3 coding sequence is TGTGCCAGCAGCCCCAGGGACAGGCCCTACGAGCAGTACTTC.

The genes are TRBV30 and TRBJ2-7; no firm D call. Germline-derived CDR1 and CDR2 are GTSNPN and SVGIG (reference sequence). V was clipped by 1 base and J by 2 bases, with 6 bases between them. There are 12 residues in the CDR3. This chain's CDR3 is CAWSDSPYEQYF. CDR3 nucleotide sequence: TGTGCCTGGAGTGACAGTCCCTACGAGCAGTACTTC.

The genes are TRBV5-6 and TRBJ1-2; tentatively, D is TRBD1 (6 bases). Germline lookup yields CDR1 SGHDT and CDR2 YYEEEE. The CDR3 is made up of 13 amino acids. Trimming cost V 4 bases and J 10 bases, with 17 bases left between them. The CDR3 protein is CASSAGGWDVYTF. Written as DNA, the CDR3 is TGTGCCAGCAGCGCGGGGGGCTGGGATGTCTACACCTTC.

As concerns this clone: The sample has other DNA sequences that encode this CDR3 too. The rearrangement joins TRBV25-1 to TRBJ2-7; D unresolved. Between the trimmed V and J ends, which lost 1 base and 4 bases, there was a span of 2 bases. The CDR3 is 11 amino acids. In germline, CDR1 is MGHDK, CDR2 SYGVNS. The CDR3: CASSESYEQYF. The CDR3 DNA reads TGTGCCAGCAGTGAATCTTACGAGCAGTACTTC.

The chain combines TRBV5-1 with TRBJ2-1; no definite D call. V gave up 0 bases and J gave up 6 bases, with 1 base separating them. Germline CDR1 reads SGHRS; CDR2 reads YFSETQ. This CDR3 is built from 11 residues. CDR3 bases: TGCGCCAGCAGCTTGGGCAATGAGCAGTTCTTC. Its protein is CASSLGNEQFF. Looking up the rest from reference TRBV5-1 and TRBJ2-1 gives the full variable domain: KAGVTQTPRYLIKTRGQQVTLSCSPISGHRSVSWYQQTPGQGLQFLFEYFSETQRNKGNFPGRFSGRQFSNSRSEMNVSTLELGDSALYLCASSLGNEQFFGPGTRLTVL.

This rearrangement joins TRBV28 to TRBJ1-1; D gene ambiguous. CDR1 is MDHEN and CDR2 is SYDVKM in the germline V gene. Trimming removed 3 bases at V and 1 base at J, with 12 bases between. The CDR3 contains 15 residues. CDR3 in amino acids: CASSLVGRENTEAFF. The DNA for the CDR3 is TGTGCCAGCAGTTTGGTCGGACGGGAGAACACTGAAGCTTTCTTT.

The rearrangement uses TRBV7-2 and TRBJ2-5, with D possibly TRBD2 on 7 matching bases. Per germline, CDR1 SGHTA and CDR2 FQGNSA. V lost 0 bases and J 4 bases, leaving 9 bases between the germline ends. The CDR3 totals 14 residues. In DNA form, the CDR3 reads TGTGCCAGCAGCTTAGCGGGGGGGCGAGAGACCCAGTACTTC. Its translation: CASSLAGGRETQYF.

The J gene is TRBJ1-4, the V gene TRBV29-1, with D unresolved. This CDR3 is 15 amino acids long. With 1 base removed from V and 7 bases from J, the gap between germline ends came to 16 bases. CDR1 is SQVTM, CDR2 ANQGSEA, per germline. The CDR3, as DNA: TGCAGCGTTGAAGGGCCTGCCAACAGCGGTGAAAAACTGTTTTTT. It yields the protein CSVEGPANSGEKLFF.